The rows below give T cell receptor beta chains drawn from one sample of a study of identical twins. TCRdb analysed the 5' RACE reads with MiXCR anew, one entry per CDR3 protein. This repertoire shows nearly 200,000 distinct CDR3 sequences, approximately 15% found once; its top ten account for around two fifths. This sample was also put to use in a study of T cells expressing NK-cell markers.

Material for sequencing was CD8+ T cells sorted from blood. These TCRs come from a woman between 18 and 29 years old in good health. CDR3s include the opening cysteine and the closing phenylalanine or tryptophan. Each record gives: J gene, D gene, V gene, CDR3 protein. D genes are given only for firm matches.

J: TRBJ2-7; D: NA; V: TRBV6-1; CDR3: CASSEADIYYEQYF
J: TRBJ2-1; D: NA; V: TRBV4-3; CDR3: CASSQVQGSPYNEQFF
J: TRBJ2-5; D: NA; V: TRBV9; CDR3: CASGTTPETQYF
J: TRBJ1-2; D: NA; V: TRBV7-9; CDR3: CASSAQSYGYTF
J: TRBJ2-5; D: NA; V: TRBV5-5; CDR3: CASMVEGVLETQYF
J: TRBJ2-1; D: TRBD2; V: TRBV7-8; CDR3: CASSLPAGGVNNEQFF
J: TRBJ2-3; D: TRBD2; V: TRBV12-3/TRBV12-4; CDR3: CASSSAGGLGTDTQYF
J: TRBJ1-4; D: NA; V: TRBV10-3; CDR3: CAISALPNEKLFF
J: TRBJ2-5; D: NA; V: TRBV11-1; CDR3: CASSLQPAPSPTF
J: TRBJ2-7; D: TRBD1; V: TRBV11-2; CDR3: CASSESSGQVTYEQYF
J: TRBJ2-5; D: TRBD2; V: TRBV7-9; CDR3: CASSGSGGGETQYF
J: TRBJ2-1; D: NA; V: TRBV9; CDR3: CASSGGNYNEQFF
J: TRBJ2-1; D: NA; V: TRBV27; CDR3: CASSFVAGKGSYNEQFF
J: TRBJ1-4; D: NA; V: TRBV11-2; CDR3: CASSSHYVVKLFF
J: TRBJ2-1; D: TRBD2; V: TRBV7-3; CDR3: CASSLGDSGGETYNEQFF
J: TRBJ1-5; D: NA; V: TRBV5-1; CDR3: CASSTARGDSNQPQHF
J: TRBJ2-7; D: TRBD2; V: TRBV10-1; CDR3: CASSAGRLGSYEQYF
J: TRBJ2-7; D: TRBD1; V: TRBV7-9; CDR3: CASSSTTTGTYEQYF
J: TRBJ1-6; D: TRBD1; V: TRBV7-3; CDR3: CASSAQGVNSPLHF
J: TRBJ2-7; D: NA; V: TRBV5-4; CDR3: CASSPSGPTPNEQYF
J: TRBJ2-1; D: NA; V: TRBV10-1; CDR3: CASSADLGDNEQFF
J: TRBJ1-1; D: TRBD1; V: TRBV20-1; CDR3: CSARRRQGEAFF
J: TRBJ2-2; D: NA; V: TRBV10-1; CDR3: CASSERGFDAGELFF
J: TRBJ1-1; D: NA; V: TRBV20-1; CDR3: CSAPSRGAFF
J: TRBJ2-1; D: NA; V: TRBV29-1; CDR3: CSVRRVPTVDEQFF
J: TRBJ2-7; D: TRBD2; V: TRBV20-1; CDR3: CSARDSTSGSWYEQYF
J: TRBJ2-7; D: NA; V: TRBV10-3; CDR3: CAISRDLEQYF
J: TRBJ2-1; D: NA; V: TRBV12-3/TRBV12-4; CDR3: CASSLKGAYNEQFF
J: TRBJ2-1; D: NA; V: TRBV14; CDR3: CASRNNRVGQFF
J: TRBJ2-7; D: TRBD2; V: TRBV3-1; CDR3: CASRGTSGSSEQYF
J: TRBJ2-3; D: TRBD2; V: TRBV6-4; CDR3: CASSASGGATDTQYF
J: TRBJ2-7; D: TRBD1; V: TRBV27; CDR3: CASSLPDRSYEQYF
J: TRBJ2-1; D: NA; V: TRBV5-1; CDR3: CATSFKSYNEQFF
J: TRBJ2-1; D: TRBD2; V: TRBV29-1; CDR3: CSVGEGREQFF
J: TRBJ2-7; D: NA; V: TRBV20-1; CDR3: CSASLGMTYEQYF
J: TRBJ2-1; D: TRBD2; V: TRBV30; CDR3: CASPFAGDHNEQFF
J: TRBJ2-3; D: NA; V: TRBV20-1; CDR3: CSAIPGTRDTQYF
J: TRBJ2-3; D: NA; V: TRBV7-3; CDR3: CASSLKGGHTDTQYF
J: TRBJ2-7; D: NA; V: TRBV4-3; CDR3: CASSQAPAGNSGEEQYF
J: TRBJ1-2; D: NA; V: TRBV12-3/TRBV12-4; CDR3: CASRFSGIPSDGYTF
J: TRBJ2-3; D: NA; V: TRBV5-1; CDR3: CASSLAETSTDTQYF
J: TRBJ2-2; D: TRBD1; V: TRBV27; CDR3: CASSYLPGQGRSTGELFF
J: TRBJ2-7; D: NA; V: TRBV7-2; CDR3: CASSRYSSYEQYF
J: TRBJ2-1; D: TRBD2; V: TRBV9; CDR3: CASSVDPPYLAGVVNEQFF